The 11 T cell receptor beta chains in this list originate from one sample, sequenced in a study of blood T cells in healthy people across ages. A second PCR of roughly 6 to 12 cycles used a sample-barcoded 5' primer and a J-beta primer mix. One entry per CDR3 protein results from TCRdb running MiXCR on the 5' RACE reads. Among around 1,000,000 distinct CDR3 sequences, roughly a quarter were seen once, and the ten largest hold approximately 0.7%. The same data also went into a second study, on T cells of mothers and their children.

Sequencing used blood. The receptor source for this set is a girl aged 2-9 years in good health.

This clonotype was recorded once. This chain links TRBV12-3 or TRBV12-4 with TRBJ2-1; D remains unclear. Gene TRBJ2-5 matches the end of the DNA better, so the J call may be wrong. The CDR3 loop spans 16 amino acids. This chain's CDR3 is CASSPPVGFSAETQYF. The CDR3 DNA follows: TGTGCCAGCAGTCCCCCCGTGGGGTTTTCTGCGGAGACCCAGTACTTC.

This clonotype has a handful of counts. The DNA for the CDR3 is TGCAGTGCTAGACGGGGGACTAGCGGTTACAATGAGCAGTTCTTC. As protein: CSARRGTSGYNEQFF. This chain connects TRBV20-1 to TRBJ2-1; 11 nucleotides line up with TRBD2. The J segment lost 4 bases and the V segment lost 2 bases, leaving 4 bases of the junction unmatched. Germline-derived CDR1 and CDR2 are DFQATT and SNEGSKA (reference sequence). CDR3 size: 15 residues.

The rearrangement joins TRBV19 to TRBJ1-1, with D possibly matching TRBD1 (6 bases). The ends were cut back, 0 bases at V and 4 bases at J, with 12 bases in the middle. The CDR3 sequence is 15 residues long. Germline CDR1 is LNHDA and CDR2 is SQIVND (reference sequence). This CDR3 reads CASSIEQQGSTEAFF. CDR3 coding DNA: TGTGCCAGTAGTATAGAACAACAGGGATCCACTGAAGCTTTCTTT.

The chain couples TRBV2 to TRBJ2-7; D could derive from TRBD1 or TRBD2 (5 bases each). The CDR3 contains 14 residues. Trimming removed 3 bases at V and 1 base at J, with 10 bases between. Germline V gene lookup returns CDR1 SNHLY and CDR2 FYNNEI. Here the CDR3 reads CASSDRDLSYEQYF. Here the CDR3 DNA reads TGTGCCAGCAGTGACCGGGACCTTTCCTACGAGCAGTACTTC.

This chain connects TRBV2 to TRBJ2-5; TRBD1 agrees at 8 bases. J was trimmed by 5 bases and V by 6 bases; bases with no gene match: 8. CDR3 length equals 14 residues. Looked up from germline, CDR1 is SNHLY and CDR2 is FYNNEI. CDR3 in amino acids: CASRRTGSQETQYF. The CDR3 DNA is TGTGCCAGCAGGCGGACAGGGAGTCAGGAGACCCAGTACTTC.

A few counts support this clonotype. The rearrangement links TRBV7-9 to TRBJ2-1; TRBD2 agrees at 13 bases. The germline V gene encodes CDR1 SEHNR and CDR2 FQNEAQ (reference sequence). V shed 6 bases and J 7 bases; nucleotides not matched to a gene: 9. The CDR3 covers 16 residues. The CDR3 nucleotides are TGTGCCAGCAGTCCACTAGCGGGGGGGCCCAATAATGAGCAGTTCTTC. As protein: CASSPLAGGPNNEQFF.

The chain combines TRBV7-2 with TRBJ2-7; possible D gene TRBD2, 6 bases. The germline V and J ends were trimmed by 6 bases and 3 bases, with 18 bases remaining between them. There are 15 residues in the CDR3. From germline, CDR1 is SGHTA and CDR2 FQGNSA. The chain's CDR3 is CASSLLSQRVYEQYF. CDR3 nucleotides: TGTGCCAGCAGTTTGCTCTCCCAGCGGGTCTACGAGCAGTACTTC.

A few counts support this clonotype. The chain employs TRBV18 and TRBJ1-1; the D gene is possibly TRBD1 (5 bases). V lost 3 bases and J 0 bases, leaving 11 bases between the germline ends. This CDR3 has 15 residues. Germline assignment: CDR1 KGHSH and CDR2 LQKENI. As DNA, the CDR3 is TGTGCCAGCTCACCGATACAGGCTATGAACACTGAAGCTTTCTTT. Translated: CASSPIQAMNTEAFF.

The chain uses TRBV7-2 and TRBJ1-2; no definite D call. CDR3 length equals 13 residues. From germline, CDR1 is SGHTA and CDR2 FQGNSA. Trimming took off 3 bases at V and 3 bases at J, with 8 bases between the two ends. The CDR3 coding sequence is TGTGCCAGCAGCTTGGGGAGCCACTATGGCTACACCTTC. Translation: CASSLGSHYGYTF.

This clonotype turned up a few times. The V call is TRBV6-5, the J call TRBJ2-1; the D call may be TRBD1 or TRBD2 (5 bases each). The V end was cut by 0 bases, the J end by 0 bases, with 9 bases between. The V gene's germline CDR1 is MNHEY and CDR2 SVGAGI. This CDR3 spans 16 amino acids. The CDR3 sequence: CASSYSGVGSYNEQFF. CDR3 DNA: TGTGCCAGCAGTTACTCGGGGGTGGGCTCCTACAATGAGCAGTTCTTC.

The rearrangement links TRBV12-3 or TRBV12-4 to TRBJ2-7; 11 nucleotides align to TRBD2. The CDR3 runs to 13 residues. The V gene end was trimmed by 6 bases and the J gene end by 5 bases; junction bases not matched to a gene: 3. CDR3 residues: CASRTSGVHEQYF. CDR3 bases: TGTGCCAGCAGGACTAGCGGGGTCCACGAGCAGTACTTC.